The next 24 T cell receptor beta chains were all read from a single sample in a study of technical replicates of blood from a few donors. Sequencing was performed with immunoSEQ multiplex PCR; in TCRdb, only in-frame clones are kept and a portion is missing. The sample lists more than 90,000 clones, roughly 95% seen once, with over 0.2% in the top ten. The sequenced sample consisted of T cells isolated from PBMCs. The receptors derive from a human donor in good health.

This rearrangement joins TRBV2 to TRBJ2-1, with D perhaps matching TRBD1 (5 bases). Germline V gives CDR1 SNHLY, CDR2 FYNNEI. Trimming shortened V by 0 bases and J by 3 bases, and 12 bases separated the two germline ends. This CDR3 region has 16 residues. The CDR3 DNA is TGTGCCAGCAGTGAAGCGCCGGCAGGGAACTACAATGAGCAGTTCTTC. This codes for CASSEAPAGNYNEQFF.

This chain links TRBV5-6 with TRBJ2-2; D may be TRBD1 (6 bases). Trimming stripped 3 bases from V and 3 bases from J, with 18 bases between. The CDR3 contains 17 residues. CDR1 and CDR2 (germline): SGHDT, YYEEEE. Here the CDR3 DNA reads TGTGCCAGCAGCTCCTACATTACAGGGATGGACACCGGGGAGCTGTTTTTT. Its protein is CASSSYITGMDTGELFF.

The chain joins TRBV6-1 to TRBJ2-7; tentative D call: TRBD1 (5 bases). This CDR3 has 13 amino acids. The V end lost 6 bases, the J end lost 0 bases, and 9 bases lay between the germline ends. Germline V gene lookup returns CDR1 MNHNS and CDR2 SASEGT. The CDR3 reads CASSHRNSYEQYF. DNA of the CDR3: TGTGCCAGCAGCCACAGGAACTCCTACGAGCAGTACTTC.

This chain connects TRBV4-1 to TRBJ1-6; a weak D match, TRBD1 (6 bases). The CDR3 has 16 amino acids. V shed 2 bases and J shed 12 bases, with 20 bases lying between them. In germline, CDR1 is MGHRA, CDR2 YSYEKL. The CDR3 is CASSQPGQSKILPLHF. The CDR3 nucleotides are TGCGCCAGCAGCCAACCCGGACAGAGCAAGATACTACCCCTCCACTTT.

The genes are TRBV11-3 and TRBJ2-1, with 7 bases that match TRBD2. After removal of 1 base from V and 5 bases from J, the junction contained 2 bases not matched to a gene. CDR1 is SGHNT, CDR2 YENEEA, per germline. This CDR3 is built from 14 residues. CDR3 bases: TGTGCCAGCAGCTTAGTAGGGACTAACAATGAGCAGTTCTTC. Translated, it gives CASSLVGTNNEQFF.

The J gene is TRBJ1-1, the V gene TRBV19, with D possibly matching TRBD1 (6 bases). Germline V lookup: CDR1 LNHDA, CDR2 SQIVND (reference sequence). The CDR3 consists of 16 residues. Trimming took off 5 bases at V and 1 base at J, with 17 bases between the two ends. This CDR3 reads CASSRRGTGPNTEAFF. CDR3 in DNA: TGTGCCAGTAGTCGCCGTGGCACAGGGCCGAACACTGAAGCTTTCTTT.

CDR3 region: CASSFPRDSGGVAKNIQYF. The CDR3 region has the DNA TGTGCCAGCAGCTTCCCACGGGACTCAGGAGGAGTAGCCAAAAACATTCAGTACTTC. The chain employs TRBV7-9 and TRBJ2-4, with D possibly being TRBD2 (6 bases). Germline V gene lookup returns CDR1 SEHNR and CDR2 FQNEAQ (reference sequence). Trimming removed 3 bases at V and 0 bases at J, with 21 bases between. This CDR3 comprises 19 residues.

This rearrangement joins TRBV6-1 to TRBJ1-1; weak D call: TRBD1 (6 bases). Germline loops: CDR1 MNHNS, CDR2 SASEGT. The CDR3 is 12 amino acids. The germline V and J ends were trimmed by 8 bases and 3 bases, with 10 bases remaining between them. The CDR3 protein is CASDRSYTEAFF. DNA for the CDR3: TGTGCCAGCGACAGGTCCTACACTGAAGCTTTCTTT.

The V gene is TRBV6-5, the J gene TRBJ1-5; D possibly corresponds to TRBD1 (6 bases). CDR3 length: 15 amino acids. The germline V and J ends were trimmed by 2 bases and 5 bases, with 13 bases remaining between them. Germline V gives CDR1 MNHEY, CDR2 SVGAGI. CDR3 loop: CASSYDSGEHQPQHF. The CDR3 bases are TGTGCCAGCAGTTACGATTCAGGGGAGCATCAGCCCCAGCATTTT.

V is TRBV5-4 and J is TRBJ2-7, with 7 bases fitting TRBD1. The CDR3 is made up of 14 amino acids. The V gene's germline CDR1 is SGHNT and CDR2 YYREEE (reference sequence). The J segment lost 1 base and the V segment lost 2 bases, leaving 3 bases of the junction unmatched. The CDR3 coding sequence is TGTGCCAGCAGCTTATCGGGACAGTCCTACGAGCAGTACTTC. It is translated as CASSLSGQSYEQYF.

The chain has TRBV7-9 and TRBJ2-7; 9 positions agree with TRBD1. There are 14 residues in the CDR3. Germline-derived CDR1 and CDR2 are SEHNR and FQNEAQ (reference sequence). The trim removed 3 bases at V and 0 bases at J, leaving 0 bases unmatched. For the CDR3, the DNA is TGTGCCAGCAGCTTGACAGGGGGCTCCTACGAGCAGTACTTC. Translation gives CASSLTGGSYEQYF.

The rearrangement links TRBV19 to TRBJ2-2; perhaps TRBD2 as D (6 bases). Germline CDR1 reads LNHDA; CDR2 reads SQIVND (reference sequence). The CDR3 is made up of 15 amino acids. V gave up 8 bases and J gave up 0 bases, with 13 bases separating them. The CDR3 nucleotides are TGTGCCAGTTTGGTGTGGGGGGCGAACACCGGGGAGCTGTTTTTT. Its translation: CASLVWGANTGELFF.

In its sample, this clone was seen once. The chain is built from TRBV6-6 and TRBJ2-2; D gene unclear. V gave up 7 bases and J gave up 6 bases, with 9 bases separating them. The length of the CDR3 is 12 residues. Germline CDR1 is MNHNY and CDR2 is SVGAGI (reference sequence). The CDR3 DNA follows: TGTGCCAGCATGGTCGCGGCCGGGGAGCTGTTTTTT. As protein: CASMVAAGELFF.

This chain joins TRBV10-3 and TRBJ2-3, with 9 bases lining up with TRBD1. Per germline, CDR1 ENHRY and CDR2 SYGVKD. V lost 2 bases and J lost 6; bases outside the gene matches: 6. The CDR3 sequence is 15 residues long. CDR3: CAISETGGQVDTQYF. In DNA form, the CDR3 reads TGTGCCATCAGTGAGACAGGGGGCCAGGTGGATACGCAGTATTTT.

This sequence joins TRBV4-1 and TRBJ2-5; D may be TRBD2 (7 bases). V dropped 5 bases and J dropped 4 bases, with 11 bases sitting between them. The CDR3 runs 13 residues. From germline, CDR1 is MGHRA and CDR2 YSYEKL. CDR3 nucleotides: TGCGCCAGCAGCTTAGGGGGGGCAGAGACCCAGTACTTC. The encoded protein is CASSLGGAETQYF.

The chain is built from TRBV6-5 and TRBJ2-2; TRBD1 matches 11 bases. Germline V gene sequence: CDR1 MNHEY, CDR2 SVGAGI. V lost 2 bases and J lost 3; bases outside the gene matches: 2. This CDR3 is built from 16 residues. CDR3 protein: CASSYLGQGDTGELFF. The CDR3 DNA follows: TGTGCCAGCAGTTACCTGGGACAGGGGGACACCGGGGAGCTGTTTTTT.

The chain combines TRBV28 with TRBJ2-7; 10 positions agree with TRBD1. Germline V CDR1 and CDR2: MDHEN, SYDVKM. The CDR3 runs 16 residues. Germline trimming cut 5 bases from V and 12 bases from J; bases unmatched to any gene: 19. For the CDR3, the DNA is TGTGCCAGCAGTATACTTATCGAGGGACAGGGGAGCGTTGGGTACTTC. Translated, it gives CASSILIEGQGSVGYF.

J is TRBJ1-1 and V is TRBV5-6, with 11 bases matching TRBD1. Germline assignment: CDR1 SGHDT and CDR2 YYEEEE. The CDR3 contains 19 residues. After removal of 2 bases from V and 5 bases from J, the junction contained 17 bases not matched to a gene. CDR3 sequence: CASSLTGTGGFKVRTEAFF. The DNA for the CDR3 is TGTGCCAGCAGCTTAACCGGGACAGGGGGTTTCAAGGTGAGGACTGAAGCTTTCTTT.

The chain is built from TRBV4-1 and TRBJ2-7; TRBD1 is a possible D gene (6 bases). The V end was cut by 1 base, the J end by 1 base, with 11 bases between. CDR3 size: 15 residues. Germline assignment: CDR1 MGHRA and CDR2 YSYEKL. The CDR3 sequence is CASSQALTGSYEQYF. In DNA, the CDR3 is TGCGCCAGCAGCCAAGCGTTAACAGGGTCCTACGAGCAGTACTTC.

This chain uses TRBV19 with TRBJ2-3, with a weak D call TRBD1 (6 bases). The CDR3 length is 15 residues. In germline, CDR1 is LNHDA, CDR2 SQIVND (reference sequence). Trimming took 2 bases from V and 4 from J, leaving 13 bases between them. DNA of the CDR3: TGTGCCAGTAGTATATCGCCTTCAGGGGCAGATACGCAGTATTTT. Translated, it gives CASSISPSGADTQYF.

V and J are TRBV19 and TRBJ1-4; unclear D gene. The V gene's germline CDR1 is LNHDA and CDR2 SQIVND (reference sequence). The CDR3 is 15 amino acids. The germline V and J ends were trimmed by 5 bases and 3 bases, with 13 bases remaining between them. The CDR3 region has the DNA TGTGCCAGTAGTCTGTGGAGGGCAGCTAATGAAAAACTGTTTTTT. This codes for CASSLWRAANEKLFF.

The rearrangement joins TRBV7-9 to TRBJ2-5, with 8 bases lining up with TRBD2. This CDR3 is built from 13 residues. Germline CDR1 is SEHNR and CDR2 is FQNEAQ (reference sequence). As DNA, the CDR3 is TGTGCATGCGGGGGGCAGCAAAAAGAGACCCAGTACTTC. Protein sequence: CACGGQQKETQYF.

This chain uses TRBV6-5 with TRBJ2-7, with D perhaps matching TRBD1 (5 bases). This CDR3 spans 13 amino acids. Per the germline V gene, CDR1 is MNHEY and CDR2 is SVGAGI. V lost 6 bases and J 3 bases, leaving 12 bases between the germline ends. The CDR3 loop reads CASSFFQGYEQYF. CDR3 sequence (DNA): TGTGCCAGCAGCTTCTTTCAGGGCTACGAGCAGTACTTC.

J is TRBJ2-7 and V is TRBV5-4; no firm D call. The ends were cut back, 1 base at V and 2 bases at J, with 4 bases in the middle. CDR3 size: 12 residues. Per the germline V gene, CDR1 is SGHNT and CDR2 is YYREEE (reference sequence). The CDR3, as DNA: TGTGCCAGCAGCTTGCCGGCCTACGAGCAGTACTTC. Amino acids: CASSLPAYEQYF.